The clone carrying this T cell receptor (beta chain) showed up many times. RNA transcripts provided the template for amplifying TCR beta CDR3 regions. An opening RT-PCR round employed HTBI primers and preceded a second-round multiplex PCR. TCRdb reanalysed the multiplex PCR reads using MiXCR and keeps one entry per CDR3 protein. The table has a few hundred thousand distinct CDR3 sequences, 15% seen once. This specimen belongs to a study of Graves' ophthalmopathy and Graves' hyperthyroidism. Germline V gene sequence: CDR1 DFQATT, CDR2 SNEGSKA (reference sequence). V was cut by 1 base and J by 7 bases, with 14 bases left in between. The CDR3 sequence is 15 residues long.

The TCR sequence derives from a woman between 18 and 30 years old with stable Graves' hyperthyroidism. This chain links TRBV20-1 with TRBJ1-6; a possible D gene is TRBD1 (5 bases). The sequenced sample was peripheral blood. The CDR3 reads CSARGDSGWNSPLHF. CDR3 nucleotides: TGCAGTGCTAGAGGTGACAGCGGGTGGAATTCACCCCTCCACTTT.